This T cell receptor beta chain originates from a study of somatic mutations in cytotoxic T cells in rheumatoid arthritis. Whole-study context: At nearly 100% purity, some V beta antibody-stained T-cell populations were flow-sorted, and these included V beta1+ cells that were sequenced for TCRB. General study findings and limits: Unlike healthy controls, rheumatoid arthritis patients had CD8+ clonality that increased with age. The clonality of CD8+ T cells was not significantly different between rheumatoid arthritis patients and age-matched healthy controls.

Repertoires were generated with immunoSEQ multiplex PCR, while TCRdb's copy carries only in-frame clones and drops some. In the table there are over 9,000 clones, approximately 70% of which are singletons. Worth noting for this clone: Its antigen is unknown.

The clonotype originates from a man aged 60 to 69 in good health. The sample consisted of CD8+ T cells sorted from blood.

CDR3 sequence reads: CATSRVLAGGPDTQYF. CDR3 DNA: TGTGCCACCAGCAGAGTTCTAGCGGGAGGTCCAGATACGCAGTATTTT. The rearrangement links TRBV15 to TRBJ2-3; 11 bases fit TRBD2. The CDR3 is 16 amino acids. Germline-derived CDR1 and CDR2 are LNHNV and YYDKDF (reference sequence). The ends lost 1 base at V and 4 bases at J; junction bases unmatched: 4.